The entry below gives a single T cell receptor (beta chain) sequence along with its context. Its antigen is undetermined. This CDR3 comprises 18 residues. Losses at the gene ends were 2 bases for V and 3 bases for J; bases not matched to a gene: 12. CDR1 MGHRA and CDR2 YSYEKL come from the germline V gene. The record originates from a study of shared clonotypes between healthy human individuals. General observations from the study: A reduction in generation probabilities was seen for non-shared clonotypes relative to those shared by all four donors.

The DNA input per sorted-subset replicate PCR was approximately 210 ng, corresponding to some 33,000 T cell genomes. Authors' methods: Filtering of immunoSEQ junctional sequences could not match full-length read filtering. Clones were sequenced by immunoSEQ multiplex PCR, and TCRdb holds only the in-frame ones, with some missing. That table supplies the V and J calls and clone size; D and trimming were determined from the DNA. Of more than 500,000 clones detected, 95% to 97% appear once; the ten largest clones hold 0.055% to 0.075%. The sample was naive CD4+ T cells sorted from blood. Subset reported: CD45RA+ positively selected. This chain connects TRBV4-1 to TRBJ2-7, with 11 nucleotides matching TRBD2. The clonotype comes from a woman aged 25 to 39 in good health. The CDR3 here is CASSQRGFTGTSGYEQYF. CDR3 coding DNA: TGCGCCAGCAGCCAAAGGGGCTTTACCGGGACTAGCGGCTACGAGCAGTACTTC.